The 28 T cell receptor beta chains below come from one sample, sequenced in a study of T cells in Graves' hyperthyroidism and ophthalmopathy. Amplification of TCR beta CDR3 regions used RNA as the template. Primed by the HTBI set, a first-round RT-PCR was run on the TCR CDR3. TCRdb ran MiXCR on the multiplex PCR reads and lists one entry per CDR3 protein. This table has 450,000 to 650,000 distinct CDR3 sequences, 13% to 15% appearing once. The source material was blood. The source of these receptors is a woman between 18 and 29 years old with Graves' ophthalmopathy.

The CDR3 DNA reads as TGTGCCAGCAACGGACAGGGACAAGAGACCCAGTACTTC. Residues: CASNGQGQETQYF. The rearrangement uses TRBV7-9 and TRBJ2-5; 8 bases are a match to TRBD1. V lost 7 bases to trimming and J lost 2 bases; unmatched junction nucleotides: 3. Germline CDR1 and CDR2: SEHNR and FQNEAQ (reference sequence). The CDR3 consists of 13 residues. The full variable domain, rest sourced from reference TRBV7-9 and TRBJ2-5, is DTGVSQNPRHKITKRGQNVTFRCDPISEHNRLYWYRQTLGQGPEFLTYFQNEAQLEKSRLLSDRFSAERPKGSFSTLEIQRTEQGDSAMYLCASNGQGQETQYFGPGTRLLVL.

This clonotype has a handful of counts. The V and J genes are TRBV4-3 and TRBJ1-1; no firm D call. CDR3 length equals 15 residues. Trimming stripped 2 bases from V and 0 bases from J, with 10 bases between. Germline CDR1 LGHNA, CDR2 YSLEER. The CDR3 sequence is CASSQTPALNTEAFF. In nucleotides, the CDR3 is TGCGCCAGCAGCCAAACGCCAGCCTTGAACACTGAAGCTTTCTTT.

V is TRBV5-1 and J is TRBJ1-6; possibly TRBD1 for D (5 bases). V was clipped by 3 bases and J by 10 bases, with 11 bases between them. The length of the CDR3 is 13 residues. Per the germline V gene, CDR1 is SGHRS and CDR2 is YFSETQ. CDR3 coding DNA: TGCGCCAGCAGCTCATCCCAGGGATCACCCCTCCACTTT. Protein product: CASSSSQGSPLHF. Full variable domain (missing parts from reference TRBV5-1 and TRBJ1-6): KAGVTQTPRYLIKTRGQQVTLSCSPISGHRSVSWYQQTPGQGLQFLFEYFSETQRNKGNFPGRFSGRQFSNSRSEMNVSTLELGDSALYLCASSSSQGSPLHFGNGTRLTVT.

The chain couples TRBV6-5 to TRBJ1-2, with 9 bases aligning to TRBD1. CDR3 length: 17 amino acids. J gave up 2 bases and V 0 bases, and 7 bases lay outside the gene matches. Germline CDR1 is MNHEY and CDR2 is SVGAGI. The chain's CDR3 is CASSYSSKTGGNYGYTF. Here the CDR3 DNA reads TGTGCCAGCAGTTACTCATCCAAGACAGGGGGAAACTATGGCTACACCTTC.

The J gene is TRBJ1-5, the V gene TRBV11-2, with 9 positions matching TRBD1. Unmatched junction bases numbered 4, after V lost 8 bases and J lost 5 bases. This CDR3 has 13 amino acids. The V gene's germline CDR1 is SGHAT and CDR2 FQNNGV. The CDR3 DNA follows: TGTGCCAGCCACCGGACAGGGGATCAGCCCCAGCATTTT. Its translation: CASHRTGDQPQHF.

This clonotype was observed once. The V and J genes are TRBV4-3 and TRBJ1-1; perhaps TRBD1 as D (5 bases). Looked up from germline, CDR1 is LGHNA and CDR2 is YSLEER. Trimming took off 0 bases at V and 11 bases at J, with 25 bases between the two ends. The CDR3 runs to 17 residues. The chain's CDR3 is CASSQETWAGSPRAAFF. CDR3 in DNA: TGCGCCAGCAGCCAAGAGACTTGGGCAGGGTCGCCCCGAGCCGCTTTCTTT.

The genes are TRBV2 and TRBJ1-6, with 10 bases matching TRBD1. J was trimmed by 6 bases and V by 6 bases; bases with no gene match: 2. The length of the CDR3 is 14 residues. Germline V gives CDR1 SNHLY, CDR2 FYNNEI. Written as DNA, the CDR3 is TGTGCCAGCAGGGGGGACAGGGGTAATTCACCCCTCCACTTT. This translates into CASRGDRGNSPLHF.

As regards this clonotype: This may be a read error, as it is one base from a much larger clone. The chain is built from TRBV28 and TRBJ1-1, with 9 bases lining up with TRBD1. The V gene end was trimmed by 5 bases and the J gene end by 5 bases; junction bases not matched to a gene: 3. CDR1 and CDR2 (germline): MDHEN, SYDVKM. This CDR3 spans 13 amino acids. CDR3 in amino acids: CASSHRGLTEAFF. CDR3 in DNA: TGTGCCAGCAGTCACAGGGGGCTAACTGAAGCTTTCTTT.

In this sample, this clonotype turned up many times. This chain connects TRBV28 to TRBJ2-1, with a possible D match to TRBD2 (6 bases). The CDR3 is made up of 15 amino acids. V lost 5 bases, J lost 8 bases, and 19 bases lay in between. Germline V gene sequence: CDR1 MDHEN, CDR2 SYDVKM. The CDR3 here is CASSLTLGPGDEQFF. In DNA, the CDR3 is TGTGCCAGCAGTCTTACCCTTGGACCGGGGGATGAGCAGTTCTTC.

Many counts were recorded for this clonotype. The rearrangement joins TRBV7-9 to TRBJ2-7; TRBD2 is a possible D gene (6 bases). The CDR3 totals 15 residues. CDR1 SEHNR and CDR2 FQNEAQ come from the germline V gene (reference sequence). V shed 4 bases and J shed 2 bases, with 15 bases lying between them. The CDR3 nucleotides are TGTGCCAGCAGCTCGGGACTTCTTATGACCTACGAGCAGTACTTC. Translated: CASSSGLLMTYEQYF.

Concerning this clonotype itself: One base away lies a much larger clone, so this may be a sequencing read error. The rearrangement links TRBV10-3 to TRBJ2-5; D is tentatively TRBD1 or TRBD2 (6 bases each). Between the trimmed V and J ends, which lost 4 bases and 1 base, there was a span of 25 bases. This CDR3 is built from 19 residues. From germline, CDR1 is ENHRY and CDR2 SYGVKD. CDR3 nucleotides: TGTGCCATCAGTGGCCCAGCTGGCAGGGGCGAGACTAGCCAAGAGACCCAGTACTTC. It yields the protein CAISGPAGRGETSQETQYF.

The sample holds many counts of this clonotype. The chain has TRBV28 and TRBJ2-3, with D perhaps TRBD2 (5 bases). Germline V gives CDR1 MDHEN, CDR2 SYDVKM. Between the trimmed V and J ends, which lost 8 bases and 1 base, there was a span of 13 bases. The CDR3 is 14 amino acids. The CDR3 nucleotides read TGTGCCAGCTGTGGACCCGGGGGCACAGATACGCAGTATTTT. Residues: CASCGPGGTDTQYF.

This clonotype appeared many times. The chain links TRBV27 to TRBJ2-7; 9 bases line up with TRBD2. With 3 bases clipped from V and 1 base from J, the junction kept 4 bases outside the gene matches. The CDR3 consists of 15 residues. Germline V gene lookup returns CDR1 MNHEY and CDR2 SMNVEV (reference sequence). The CDR3 DNA sequence: TGTGCCAGCAGTTTTGGCGCGGGAGGGTCCTACGAGCAGTACTTC. The encoded protein is CASSFGAGGSYEQYF.

This clonotype was counted at least ten times. This chain joins TRBV7-2 and TRBJ2-1; 13 nucleotides match TRBD2. CDR3 length: 15 residues. Unmatched junction bases numbered 3, after V lost 5 bases and J lost 5 bases. CDR1 is SGHTA, CDR2 FQGNSA, per germline. The CDR3 here is CASSKGLAGNNEQFF. The CDR3 bases are TGTGCCAGCAGCAAGGGACTAGCGGGGAACAATGAGCAGTTCTTC. The full variable domain, rest sourced from reference TRBV7-2 and TRBJ2-1, is GAGVSQSPSNKVTEKGKDVELRCDPISGHTALYWYRQSLGQGLEFLIYFQGNSAPDKSGLPSDRFSAERTGGSVSTLTIQRTQQEDSAVYLCASSKGLAGNNEQFFGPGTRLTVL.

At least ten counts were recorded for this clonotype. J is TRBJ2-3 and V is TRBV2, with 8 bases fitting TRBD1. V lost 7 bases to trimming and J lost 5 bases; unmatched junction nucleotides: 5. CDR3 length: 13 amino acids. Per the germline V gene, CDR1 is SNHLY and CDR2 is FYNNEI. The CDR3 here is CASNTGGKDTQYF. In DNA, the CDR3 is TGTGCCAGCAACACAGGGGGGAAAGATACGCAGTATTTT. Complete variable domain (other parts from reference TRBV2 and TRBJ2-3): EPEVTQTPSHQVTQMGQEVILRCVPISNHLYFYWYRQILGQKVEFLVSFYNNEISEKSEIFDDQFSVERPDGSNFTLKIRSTKLEDSAMYFCASNTGGKDTQYFGPGTRLTVL.

This clonotype was seen many times. J is TRBJ2-1 and V is TRBV7-2; maybe TRBD2 (5 bases). This CDR3 has 14 residues. Trimming removed 1 base at V and 7 bases at J, with 11 bases between. CDR1 is SGHTA, CDR2 FQGNSA, per germline. CDR3: CASSLVQSGNEQFF. Written as DNA, the CDR3 is TGTGCCAGCAGCTTAGTCCAGTCGGGGAATGAGCAGTTCTTC.

Many counts were recorded for this clonotype. CDR3 sequence: CASTHWGGEGEQFF. The DNA for the CDR3 is TGTGCCAGCACCCATTGGGGGGGGGAAGGGGAGCAGTTCTTC. The chain recombines TRBV11-3 with TRBJ2-1; TRBD2 agrees at 7 bases. Germline V gene lookup returns CDR1 SGHNT and CDR2 YENEEA. The trim removed 7 bases at V and 10 bases at J, leaving 13 bases unmatched. CDR3 length: 14 residues.

This clonotype appeared many times. The rearrangement joins TRBV7-2 to TRBJ2-3; D is perhaps TRBD2 (6 bases). V was clipped by 0 bases and J by 6 bases, with 16 bases between them. This CDR3 comprises 16 residues. In germline, CDR1 is SGHTA, CDR2 FQGNSA. The CDR3 loop reads CASSLATSYAMDTQYF. CDR3 nucleotide sequence: TGTGCCAGCAGCTTAGCAACTAGCTATGCTATGGATACGCAGTATTTT.

This clonotype appeared many times. The chain combines TRBV5-1 with TRBJ1-5; the D gene is possibly TRBD1 (5 bases). V was clipped by 4 bases and J by 2 bases, with 10 bases between them. Germline CDR1 reads SGHRS; CDR2 reads YFSETQ. This CDR3 region has 14 residues. This CDR3 is CASSPGTGNQPQHF. CDR3 nucleotides: TGCGCCAGCAGCCCAGGGACGGGCAATCAGCCCCAGCATTTT.

The sample holds many counts of this clonotype. V usage is TRBV11-2 and J usage is TRBJ1-5, with D possibly TRBD1 on 5 matching bases. CDR1 is SGHAT, CDR2 FQNNGV, per germline. Between the trimmed V and J ends, which lost 6 bases and 6 bases, there was a span of 15 bases. The CDR3 sequence is 14 residues long. The CDR3 region is CASSFWGSGQPQHF. DNA of the CDR3: TGTGCCAGCAGTTTTTGGGGGTCGGGTCAGCCCCAGCATTTT.

This clonotype was counted only a few times. The rearrangement uses TRBV24-1 and TRBJ2-4; 7 bases fit TRBD1. CDR1 is KGHDR and CDR2 is SFDVKD in the germline V gene. This CDR3 contains 17 residues. The trim removed 2 bases at V and 0 bases at J, leaving 6 bases unmatched. The CDR3 coding sequence is TGTGCCACCAGTGATTCCAAGACAGGGCTAGCCAAAAACATTCAGTACTTC. This encodes CATSDSKTGLAKNIQYF.

J is TRBJ1-1 and V is TRBV6-5; tentatively, D is TRBD1 (6 bases). The CDR3 contains 17 residues. CDR1 and CDR2 (germline): MNHEY, SVGAGI. Trimming pared 1 base from V and 0 bases from J, leaving 15 bases between. CDR3 amino acids: CASSYLKVGAMNTEAFF. CDR3 nucleotide sequence: TGTGCCAGCAGTTACTTGAAAGTGGGGGCCATGAACACTGAAGCTTTCTTT.

The sample holds many counts of this clonotype. The rearrangement joins TRBV9 to TRBJ2-7; D gene unclear. CDR1 and CDR2 from the germline V gene are SGDLS and YYNGEE. The V end lost 0 bases, the J end lost 3 bases, and 16 bases lay between the germline ends. CDR3 length: 16 amino acids. The CDR3 protein is CASSVGPTVPDYEQYF. The CDR3 bases are TGTGCCAGCAGCGTAGGACCGACGGTCCCCGACTACGAGCAGTACTTC.

This clonotype was detected a few times. The V call is TRBV27, the J call TRBJ1-5; the match to TRBD1 covers 9 bases. Trimming removed 8 bases from V and 4 bases from J; junction bases left unmatched: 9. Germline CDR1 and CDR2: MNHEY and SMNVEV (reference sequence). The length of the CDR3 is 15 residues. The CDR3 DNA reads as TGTGCCAGCGGCCAACAGGGGGCGGGGAATCAGCCCCAGCATTTT. The encoded protein is CASGQQGAGNQPQHF.

This clonotype was counted a few times. V gene TRBV2 combines with J gene TRBJ2-7; no firm D call. Trimming removed 6 bases at V and 0 bases at J, with 6 bases between. The CDR3 is 12 amino acids. Germline CDR1 is SNHLY and CDR2 is FYNNEI. CDR3 DNA: TGTGCCAGCAGCTGGCCCTCCTACGAGCAGTACTTC. This translates into CASSWPSYEQYF.

There are a few counts of this clonotype. CDR3 nucleotides: TGCGCCAGCAGCTTGGGACAGGGGAACGAGCAGTACTTC. Translated, it gives CASSLGQGNEQYF. This chain links TRBV5-1 with TRBJ2-7; 8 bases fit TRBD1. The CDR3 runs 13 residues. CDR1 is SGHRS and CDR2 is YFSETQ in the germline V gene. Trimming at V came to 0 bases and at J to 5 bases, leaving 1 base not matched to a gene.

This clonotype was observed a few times. This chain connects TRBV2 to TRBJ2-5; D gene uncertain. The V and J ends lost 6 bases and 4 bases respectively, with 12 bases between them. Germline-derived CDR1 and CDR2 are SNHLY and FYNNEI. This CDR3 is built from 13 residues. The CDR3 DNA follows: TGTGCCAGCAGCTTAGTAATGGGAGAGACCCAGTACTTC. Protein: CASSLVMGETQYF.

This clonotype was detected many times. V usage is TRBV28 and J usage is TRBJ2-7, with 11 bases that match TRBD1. CDR1 and CDR2 (germline): MDHEN, SYDVKM. The CDR3 spans 19 residues. The ends lost 2 bases at V and 3 bases at J; junction bases unmatched: 15. The CDR3 DNA reads TGTGCCAGCAGTTTAAAATCCGCTGGGACAGGGGGGTATGGCTACGAGCAGTACTTC. Translation: CASSLKSAGTGGYGYEQYF.